This TCR beta chain was found in a study of blood T cell repertoires in COVID-19. Study in general: Nucleic acid was either cDNA or gDNA, and it came from T cells, B-cell-depleted T cells, or PBMCs.

TCRdb keeps only in-frame clones here, not all; method: immunoSEQ multiplex PCR. Among about 170,000 clones listed, approximately 83% were seen once. The clonotype originates from a man in his 70s with active or convalescent COVID-19. Source material: peripheral blood.

The CDR3 DNA follows: TGTGCCTGGACCGACCGGGGGCTAGCGGGAAGAAACACCGGGGAGCTGTTTTTT. Its protein product is CAWTDRGLAGRNTGELFF. The chain joins TRBV30 to TRBJ2-2; 9 bases agree with TRBD2. The junction had 14 bases not matched to a gene; V was cut back by 4 bases and J by 2 bases. In germline, CDR1 is GTSNPN, CDR2 SVGIG (reference sequence). This CDR3 contains 18 residues.